This T cell receptor beta chain was observed in a study of shared clonotypes between healthy human individuals. Clones were read by immunoSEQ multiplex PCR, and TCRdb kept only the in-frame ones, dropping some. The table includes 2,500,000 or so clones, about nine tenths detected once. This clone showed up just a few times. Germline CDR1 reads SNHLY; CDR2 reads FYNNEI. The length of the CDR3 is 14 residues. The V segment lost 6 bases and the J segment 6 bases; nucleotides outside the gene matches: 3. The specimen sequenced was naive CD4+ T cells from PBMCs. Subset specified: CD45RA+ positively selected. The sequence derives from a man in his late teens or twenties in good health. Some clones in this sample may be carry-over from other donors' samples. The rearrangement uses TRBV2 and TRBJ1-5, with TRBD1 matching 12 bases. The CDR3 region is CASRGQGASQPQHF. The CDR3 DNA reads as TGTGCCAGCAGGGGACAGGGGGCGAGTCAGCCCCAGCATTTT. Complete variable domain (other parts from reference TRBV2 and TRBJ1-5): EPEVTQTPSHQVTQMGQEVILRCVPISNHLYFYWYRQILGQKVEFLVSFYNNEISEKSEIFDDQFSVERPDGSNFTLKIRSTKLEDSAMYFCASRGQGASQPQHFGDGTRLSIL.